The rows below give T cell receptor beta chains drawn from one sample of a study of Ad26.COV2.S vaccination and SARS-CoV-2 variants. The table came from immunoSEQ multiplex PCR; TCRdb's copy has only in-frame clones and leaves some out. The repertoire holds about 350,000 clones, around 89% seen once, with 6.4% in the top ten. The source material was peripheral blood, sampled in a trial of Ad26.COV2.S vaccine versus placebo. These receptors all come from a person aged 18-60 years who received the Ad26.COV2.S COVID-19 vaccine or a placebo. CDR3s include the opening cysteine and the closing phenylalanine or tryptophan. A D gene is named only where the DNA matches it firmly. Size is stated for part of the rows, as once, few or many counts, or as a class when the clone is expanded.

V gene	clone size	D gene	J gene	CDR3 protein	CDR3 DNA
TRBV7-3	once	NA	TRBJ2-2	CASSLYEQSTGELFF	TGTGCCAGCAGCTTATATGAACAGTCGACCGGGGAGCTGTTTTTT
TRBV5-4	NA	NA	TRBJ2-2	CASSSRQEDTGELFF	TGTGCCAGCAGCTCAAGACAGGAGGACACCGGGGAGCTGTTTTTT
TRBV4-3	NA	NA	TRBJ2-7	CASSQDRSRGSYEQYF	TGCGCCAGCAGCCAAGATAGGAGCAGGGGATCCTACGAGCAGTACTTC
TRBV7-2	NA	NA	TRBJ1-2	CASSLASRINYGYTF	TGTGCCAGCAGCTTAGCCAGCAGGATAAACTATGGCTACACCTTC
TRBV11-2	NA	NA	TRBJ1-5	CASSLTEGGNQPQHF	TGTGCCAGCAGCTTAACGGAAGGGGGAAATCAGCCCCAGCATTTT
TRBV9	NA	TRBD1	TRBJ2-5	CASSPGTGKGETQYF	TGTGCCAGCAGCCCCGGGACAGGGAAGGGGGAGACCCAGTACTTC
TRBV19	NA	NA	TRBJ2-7	CASSNSQGYESYEQYF	TGTGCCAGTAGTAACTCCCAGGGGTATGAGTCCTACGAGCAGTACTTC
TRBV3-1/TRBV3-2	once	TRBD2	TRBJ2-5	CASSGGTSGIRAQYF	TGTGCCAGCAGCGGAGGGACTAGCGGGATTCGGGCCCAGTACTTC
TRBV3-1/TRBV3-2	few	TRBD1	TRBJ1-5	CASSSRDSYQPQHF	TGTGCCAGCAGCTCACGGGACAGCTATCAGCCCCAGCATTTT
TRBV7-9	NA	NA	TRBJ1-6	CASSGSNSPLHF	TGTGCCAGCAGCGGGAGTAATTCACCCCTCCACTTT
TRBV18	NA	NA	TRBJ2-7	CASSPQGLPYEQYF	TGTGCCAGCTCACCGCAGGGACTCCCTTACGAGCAGTACTTC
TRBV9	once	NA	TRBJ2-2	CASSPGRELFF	TGTGCCAGCAGCCCCGGACGGGAGCTGTTTTTT
TRBV7-9	NA	NA	TRBJ2-1	CASSLASWDEQFF	TGTGCCAGCAGCCTAGCCTCCTGGGACGAGCAGTTCTTC
TRBV14	NA	TRBD2	TRBJ2-7	CASSQPSRGGYEQYF	TGTGCCAGCAGCCAACCCTCTCGCGGGGGATACGAGCAGTACTTC
TRBV5-6	NA	NA	TRBJ1-2	CASSPPGLVGYTF	TGTGCCAGCAGCCCACCAGGGTTAGTTGGCTACACCTTC
TRBV7-2	NA	NA	TRBJ2-3	CASSLLFADTQYF	TGTGCCAGCAGCCTTTTATTCGCAGATACGCAGTATTTT
TRBV28	few	TRBD1	TRBJ2-1	CASSPRTGGNEQFF	TGTGCCAGCAGCCCTCGGACAGGGGGCAATGAGCAGTTCTTC